One sample yielded the 18 T cell receptor beta chains listed below, sequenced in a study of blood T cells in healthy people across ages. Together with a sample-barcoded 5' primer, a J-beta primer mix was included in a second PCR lasting roughly 6 to 12 cycles. One entry per CDR3 protein, called by TCRdb with MiXCR from the 5' RACE reads. The repertoire consists of roughly 680,000 distinct CDR3 sequences, with around 45% occurring once and the leading ten covering about a third. Sequences were obtained from blood. Receptor source: an older woman in good health.

The V and J genes are TRBV20-1 and TRBJ2-3, with TRBD2 matching 10 bases. Trimming took 4 bases from V and 5 from J; bases not matched to a gene: 12. Germline lookup yields CDR1 DFQATT and CDR2 SNEGSKA (reference sequence). CDR3 length: 16 amino acids. CDR3 bases: TGCAGTGCTAAAGGGGGGCTAGCGGGAGTGGTAGATACGCAGTATTTT. Its translation is CSAKGGLAGVVDTQYF.

The chain carries TRBV4-3 and TRBJ1-6; D not resolved. The CDR3 runs to 13 residues. V lost 1 base and J 13 bases, leaving 11 bases between the germline ends. Germline assignment: CDR1 LGHNA and CDR2 YSLEER. The CDR3 DNA sequence: TGCGCCAGCAGCCAAGGGATCTCGGACCCCCTCCACTTT. It is translated as CASSQGISDPLHF.

V usage is TRBV29-1 and J usage is TRBJ2-4, with D possibly being TRBD2 (6 bases). The J call may not be correct, given that the DNA end is closer to TRBJ2-5. The CDR3 totals 14 residues. Germline V lookup: CDR1 SQVTM, CDR2 ANQGSEA. The CDR3 DNA sequence: TGCAGCGTTGAGGGGGTGGAGGGACAAGAGACCCAGTACTTC. This translates into CSVEGVEGQETQYF.

The chain's CDR3 is CASSQGTQGAEGYTF. The CDR3 coding sequence is TGTGCCAGCAGCCAGGGGACGCAGGGGGCGGAAGGCTACACCTTC. The V and J genes are TRBV7-2 and TRBJ1-2; TRBD1 agrees at 8 bases. The V and J ends lost 5 bases and 8 bases, in that order; junction bases with no gene match: 13. Germline V gene lookup returns CDR1 SGHTA and CDR2 FQGNSA. The CDR3 is 15 amino acids.

This clonotype was observed a few times. J is TRBJ2-7 and V is TRBV29-1, with TRBD1 identical over 8 bases. Trimming took 8 bases from V and 7 from J; bases not matched to a gene: 10. The CDR3 is 12 amino acids. Germline V gene data show CDR1 as SQVTM and CDR2 as ANQGSEA. This CDR3 reads CSFRQGSREQYF. CDR3 bases: TGCAGCTTTCGACAGGGGAGTCGGGAGCAGTACTTC.

The genes are TRBV28 and TRBJ2-7; D might be TRBD1 (6 bases). This CDR3 comprises 14 residues. V was trimmed by 10 bases and J by 4 bases, leaving 20 bases between them. The V gene's germline CDR1 is MDHEN and CDR2 SYDVKM. CDR3 nucleotide sequence: TGTGCCACCCGACTACAGGGACACAGTTACGAGCAGTACTTC. It yields the protein CATRLQGHSYEQYF.

In its sample, this clonotype was seen a few times. V is TRBV6-5 and J is TRBJ1-2; the D gene is possibly TRBD1 (6 bases). V was shortened by 6 bases and J by 4 bases, with 15 bases between the two germline ends. This CDR3 contains 14 residues. Germline loops: CDR1 MNHEY, CDR2 SVGAGI. The CDR3 DNA reads as TGTGCCAGCAGAAAACCGGGACAATTCTATGGCTACACCTTC. This sequence encodes CASRKPGQFYGYTF.

The gene calls are TRBV6-1 and TRBJ2-6; 9 positions agree with TRBD2. The CDR3 sequence is 19 residues long. With V trimmed by 7 bases and J by 1 base, 14 bases remained unmatched. Germline V gives CDR1 MNHNS, CDR2 SASEGT. As DNA, the CDR3 is TGTGCCAGCACCCCTAGGGGTAGCGGGAGTAGTTCTGGGGCCAACGTCCTGACTTTC. Translated: CASTPRGSGSSSGANVLTF.

In the case of this clonotype: A read error may account for a junction end that differs from germline. The V gene is TRBV20-1, the J gene TRBJ2-7, with D possibly matching TRBD1 (6 bases). The CDR3 sequence is 14 residues long. Looked up from germline, CDR1 is DFQATT and CDR2 is SNEGSKA (reference sequence). CDR3 in amino acids: CSAGDRTATYEQYF. As DNA, the CDR3 is TGCAGTGCTGGAGATCGGACAGCTACCTACGAGCAGTACTTC.

This chain uses TRBV20-1 with TRBJ1-1; TRBD1 matches at 8 bases. Germline values: CDR1 DFQATT, CDR2 SNEGSKA (reference sequence). This CDR3 is 16 amino acids long. Germline trimming cut 0 bases from V and 5 bases from J; bases unmatched to any gene: 11. The CDR3 bases are TGCAGTGCTAGAGATCCCTCCAGGGGGCGGGGGACTGAAGCTTTCTTT. This codes for CSARDPSRGRGTEAFF.

In this sample, this clonotype turned up a few times. CDR3 nucleotides: TGTGCCAGCAATCAGGGCGCCTACGAGCAGTACTTC. This translates into CASNQGAYEQYF. This chain uses TRBV28 with TRBJ2-7; tentative D call: TRBD1 (5 bases). Trimming took 7 bases from V and 2 from J, leaving 9 bases between them. Germline V gives CDR1 MDHEN, CDR2 SYDVKM. The CDR3 is made up of 12 amino acids.

The genes are TRBV15 and TRBJ2-2, with unresolved D. V was clipped by 0 bases and J by 5 bases, with 7 bases between them. There are 14 residues in the CDR3. Germline V gene data show CDR1 as LNHNV and CDR2 as YYDKDF (reference sequence). The CDR3 region is CATSRDLRTGELFF. The CDR3, as DNA: TGTGCCACCAGCAGAGATTTAAGAACCGGGGAGCTGTTTTTT.

The chain couples TRBV23-1 to TRBJ2-4, with D perhaps matching TRBD1 (6 bases). TRBJ2-7 explains the end of the DNA better; the J call may be wrong. TRBV23-1 falls under the ORF class, with uncertain function. The CDR3 is 11 residues long. The CDR3 region is CAIRGWYEQYF. The CDR3 nucleotides read TGCGCCATCAGGGGATGGTACGAGCAGTACTTC.

This clonotype has ten or more counts. This chain connects TRBV20-1 to TRBJ2-7; TRBD2 might be the D (5 bases). Germline CDR1 is DFQATT and CDR2 is SNEGSKA (reference sequence). This CDR3 contains 10 residues. Trimming removed 5 bases from V and 11 bases from J, with 13 bases in between. Here the CDR3 DNA reads TGCAGTGCTGTAACTAGTTCGGAGTACTTC. Translating gives CSAVTSSEYF.

Many counts were recorded for this clonotype. The chain combines TRBV20-1 with TRBJ2-7, with TRBD2 matching 9 bases. This CDR3 has 15 residues. The trim removed 4 bases at V and 0 bases at J, leaving 7 bases unmatched. CDR1 and CDR2 (germline): DFQATT, SNEGSKA (reference sequence). DNA of the CDR3: TGCAGTGCTAACCCCGCAGCGGGAGGCTCCTACGAGCAGTACTTC. Amino acids: CSANPAAGGSYEQYF.

As regards this clonotype: A much larger clone lies a single base off, so this may be a read error. V is TRBV10-1 and J is TRBJ2-5; 8 bases fit TRBD2. The DNA end lines up better with TRBJ2-7; the J call may be wrong. Germline V gives CDR1 WNHNN, CDR2 SYGVQD (reference sequence). CDR3 length: 13 amino acids. CDR3 DNA: TGCGCCGGCAGGGTGGGACTAGGCTACGAGCAGTACTTC. Its translation is CAGRVGLGYEQYF.

This sequence joins TRBV4-1 and TRBJ1-5, with D uncertain. The CDR3 length is 14 residues. V was trimmed by 1 base and J by 3 bases, leaving 7 bases between them. In germline, CDR1 is MGHRA, CDR2 YSYEKL. The CDR3, as DNA: TGCGCCAGCAGCCAAGGACTCGTCAATCAGCCCCAGCATTTT. This sequence encodes CASSQGLVNQPQHF.

V is TRBV20-1 and J is TRBJ2-5, with 10 bases lining up with TRBD1. This CDR3 contains 14 residues. From germline, CDR1 is DFQATT and CDR2 SNEGSKA (reference sequence). V was pared by 5 bases and J by 2 bases, with 5 bases of the junction left unmatched. CDR3 nucleotides: TGCAGTGCTGGGGACAGGGGTTTTCAAGAGACCCAGTACTTC. Its translation is CSAGDRGFQETQYF.